The sequence of this T cell receptor beta chain was determined in a study of brain T cells in children with intractable seizures. Time point of the sample: blood from clinic visit 5 months post-surgery; TSC patient then seizure free. Produced via immunoSEQ multiplex PCR; TCRdb's table is partial and in-frame only. Here the sample spans 340,000 or so clones, approximately 93% being singletons. Trimming took off 5 bases at V and 5 bases at J, with 9 bases between the two ends. The CDR3 length is 12 residues. Looked up from germline, CDR1 is SEHNR and CDR2 is FQNEAQ (reference sequence). The TCR was taken from a boy in the first two years of life with tuberous sclerosis and intractable seizures. The sample in question was peripheral blood, obtained more than 4 months after surgery. The chain links TRBV7-9 to TRBJ1-1; no definite D call. The CDR3 DNA sequence: TGTGCCAGCAGCCCTAGGGTTACTGAAGCTTTCTTT. Translating gives CASSPRVTEAFF. The variable domain in full, with the rest retrieved from reference TRBV7-9 and TRBJ1-1, is DTGVSQNPRHKITKRGQNVTFRCDPISEHNRLYWYRQTLGQGPEFLTYFQNEAQLEKSRLLSDRFSAERPKGSFSTLEIQRTEQGDSAMYLCASSPRVTEAFFGQGTRLTVV.